This T cell receptor (beta chain) was found in a study of cytomegalovirus exposure and HLA in healthy donors. Findings and limits, study-wide: Differences between HLA loci emerged in a later analysis of TCR association rates, with DRB1 most and HLA-C fewest. A previous analysis found most TCR beta V segments productive roughly 87% or roughly 30% of the time.

The sample holds a few counts of this clone. Its cognate antigen is unknown. Vbeta (60) and Jbeta (13) primers were used in the PCR. The data were produced by immunoSEQ multiplex PCR, yet TCRdb's version contains in-frame clones alone and is incomplete. The sample records around 190,000 clones, approximately 9.5% being singletons. CDR3 length equals 13 residues. The J segment lost 2 bases and the V segment lost 5 bases, leaving 3 bases of the junction unmatched. Per germline, CDR1 MGHRA and CDR2 YSYEKL. The receptor comes from a woman aged 25 to 39 in good health and CMV-seropositive. The rearrangement links TRBV4-1 to TRBJ2-7; 7 nucleotides line up with TRBD2. The sample comprised PBMCs. CDR3 residues: CASSASGTYEQYF. The CDR3 DNA follows: TGCGCCAGCAGCGCGAGCGGGACCTACGAGCAGTACTTC.